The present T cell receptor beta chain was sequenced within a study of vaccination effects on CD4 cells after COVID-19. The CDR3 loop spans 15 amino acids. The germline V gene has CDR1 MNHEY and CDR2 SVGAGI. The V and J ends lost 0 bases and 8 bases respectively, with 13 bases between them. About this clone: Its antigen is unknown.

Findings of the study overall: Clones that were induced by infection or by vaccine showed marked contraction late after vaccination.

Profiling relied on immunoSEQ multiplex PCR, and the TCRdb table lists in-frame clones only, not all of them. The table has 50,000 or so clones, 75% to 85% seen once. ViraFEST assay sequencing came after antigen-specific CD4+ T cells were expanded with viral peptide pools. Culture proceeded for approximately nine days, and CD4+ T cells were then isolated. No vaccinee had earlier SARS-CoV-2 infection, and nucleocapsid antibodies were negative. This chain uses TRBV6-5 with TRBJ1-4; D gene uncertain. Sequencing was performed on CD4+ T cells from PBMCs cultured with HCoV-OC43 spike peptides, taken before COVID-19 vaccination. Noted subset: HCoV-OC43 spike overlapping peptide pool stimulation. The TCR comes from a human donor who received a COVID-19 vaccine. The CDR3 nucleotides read TGTGCCAGCAGTTACTCGAGACCTCCTGAGGAAAAACTGTTTTTT. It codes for CASSYSRPPEEKLFF.